This T cell receptor (beta chain) emerged from a study of T cell repertoires in cytomegalovirus infection. Whole-study context: Selection of CMV epitopes for the study included recently identified HLA-C-restricted and well-studied HLA-B-restricted ones. Public TCR beta signatures provided an indication of both CMV infection and a matching HLA type. Findings of the study overall: Cumulated frequencies of public TCR beta families served to identify carriers of CMV plus the relevant HLA. CMV-specific TCR beta clonotypes restricted by HLA-C dominated the ex vivo response.

In the case of this clonotype: Antigen specificity is unknown.

Germline lookup yields CDR1 MNHEY and CDR2 SMNVEV (reference sequence). There are 15 residues in the CDR3. V was clipped by 2 bases and J by 0 bases, with 9 bases between them. From the reads, TCRdb called clonotypes with MiXCR, one entry per CDR3 protein. Among more than 35,000 distinct CDR3 sequences, over 50% were seen once, and the ten largest hold around 90%. The receptor comes from a human donor in good health (CMV status not recorded). Some clones in this sample may be carry-over from other donors' samples. The chain couples TRBV27 to TRBJ2-3; D possibly corresponds to TRBD2 (5 bases). Sequenced material: CD8+ T cells from cultured PBMCs, taken from culture after CMV antigen stimulation. CDR3 DNA: TGTGCCAGCAGTTTACTTCCGGGGAGCACAGATACGCAGTATTTT. Translation gives CASSLLPGSTDTQYF.